These T cell receptor beta chains were read from a single sample in a study of blood T cell repertoires in COVID-19. Measured with immunoSEQ multiplex PCR; TCRdb has only the in-frame clones, and not every one. Among around 190,000 clones, 84% were seen once, and the ten largest hold under 15%. The sequencing input was peripheral blood. The source is a human donor in a cohort sampled during active COVID-19. The conserved cysteine and the conserved F or W are not part of the CDR3 here.

V: TRBV5-1; J: TRBJ2-1; CDR3: ASNGRTRVLGEQF
V: TRBV5-1; J: TRBJ2-6; CDR3: ASSLEAGGTGANVLT
V: TRBV2; J: TRBJ2-1; CDR3: AITAGTSNDEQF
V: TRBV11-2; J: TRBJ2-5; CDR3: ASSAEPSKMTQY
V: TRBV5-1; J: TRBJ2-1; CDR3: ASSTGNTYNEQF
V: TRBV27; J: TRBJ1-2; CDR3: ASSFRSNYGYT
V: TRBV18; J: TRBJ2-7; CDR3: ASSPPTPPYEQY
V: TRBV28; J: TRBJ1-2; CDR3: ASSLGGVEGYGYT
V: TRBV28; J: TRBJ2-7; CDR3: ASGGQGISWEQY
V: TRBV6-2/TRBV6-3; J: TRBJ2-5; CDR3: ASSKPPETQY
V: TRBV28; J: TRBJ1-1; CDR3: ASSLTKGGRRNTEAF
V: TRBV27; J: TRBJ2-2; CDR3: ASSPLGLERAGELF
V: TRBV27; J: TRBJ1-4; CDR3: ASSLTANEKLF
V: TRBV5-1; J: TRBJ1-4; CDR3: ASSPQDSVSNEKLF
V: TRBV4-1; J: TRBJ2-1; CDR3: ASSQPARVVHEQF
V: TRBV6-6; J: TRBJ2-7; CDR3: ASSYSGGRTYEQY
V: TRBV10-3; J: TRBJ2-5; CDR3: AISGTVNQETQY
V: TRBV19; J: TRBJ2-7; CDR3: ASSMGQGPYEQY
V: TRBV12-2; J: TRBJ2-1; CDR3: ASRLALAAKRERHEQF
V: TRBV5-1; J: TRBJ1-1; CDR3: ASSLARNTEAF
V: TRBV5-1; J: TRBJ2-1; CDR3: ASRLQDSSYNEQF
V: TRBV27; J: TRBJ1-2; CDR3: ASRRGAHGYT
V: TRBV5-4; J: TRBJ2-7; CDR3: ASSLGPGQNYEQY
V: TRBV30; J: TRBJ2-4; CDR3: AWSSALAKNIQY
V: TRBV2; J: TRBJ2-1; CDR3: ASSEGAGGRNEQF